This is a list of T cell receptor beta chains from one sample in a study of blood T cell repertoires in COVID-19. Using immunoSEQ multiplex PCR, the repertoire was profiled, and TCRdb retains in-frame clones only, with some absent. Of fewer than 65,000 clones in the sample, around 93% were seen once. The specimen was peripheral blood. The origin of the receptors is a middle-aged man with acute or convalescent COVID-19. Each CDR3 is given with its conserved first and last residue. Each record gives: J gene, clone size, V gene, CDR3 protein. Clone size is not always given. Where it is, it says once, few, many or a class for expanded clones.

J gene: TRBJ1-1; clone size: -; V gene: TRBV29-1; CDR3 protein: CSVAQGTGGTEAFF
J gene: TRBJ2-1; clone size: -; V gene: TRBV5-8; CDR3 protein: CASSPRQDLIGNEQFF
J gene: TRBJ1-4; clone size: -; V gene: TRBV3-1/TRBV3-2; CDR3 protein: CASSPGLGEKLFF
J gene: TRBJ2-7; clone size: -; V gene: TRBV6-8; CDR3 protein: CASRLTRDRGYEQYF
J gene: TRBJ2-3; clone size: -; V gene: TRBV5-1; CDR3 protein: CASSRGLETDTQYF
J gene: TRBJ2-7; clone size: -; V gene: TRBV28; CDR3 protein: CASTSYMTTGGSYEQYF
J gene: TRBJ2-6; clone size: -; V gene: TRBV27; CDR3 protein: CASSFRGGRGASSSSGANVLTF
J gene: TRBJ1-2; clone size: -; V gene: TRBV5-1; CDR3 protein: CASSLAPGVDYGYTF
J gene: TRBJ2-5; clone size: -; V gene: TRBV11-2; CDR3 protein: CASSPAGGNRGGETQYF
J gene: TRBJ1-1; clone size: -; V gene: TRBV18; CDR3 protein: CASSPDRGTPEAFF
J gene: TRBJ2-5; clone size: -; V gene: TRBV24-1; CDR3 protein: CATSDWTGEETQYF
J gene: TRBJ1-1; clone size: few; V gene: TRBV30; CDR3 protein: CAWSVRSKFEAFF
J gene: TRBJ2-2; clone size: -; V gene: TRBV5-1; CDR3 protein: CASSLAPGSSATGELFF
J gene: TRBJ2-7; clone size: -; V gene: TRBV5-8; CDR3 protein: CASSSLVPGYEQYF
J gene: TRBJ2-7; clone size: -; V gene: TRBV2; CDR3 protein: CASSSGTSGVYEQYF
J gene: TRBJ1-3; clone size: -; V gene: TRBV4-2; CDR3 protein: CASSQDLKQGGNTIYF
J gene: TRBJ2-5; clone size: -; V gene: TRBV18; CDR3 protein: CASSSTSGGPETQYF
J gene: TRBJ1-1; clone size: -; V gene: TRBV24-1; CDR3 protein: CANGTMNPNTEAFF
J gene: TRBJ2-2; clone size: once; V gene: TRBV25-1; CDR3 protein: CASSVLSTSNTGELFF
J gene: TRBJ1-5; clone size: -; V gene: TRBV19; CDR3 protein: CASSPDRGQGQPQHF
J gene: TRBJ1-1; clone size: -; V gene: TRBV6-2/TRBV6-3; CDR3 protein: CASSYSRVNTEAFF
J gene: TRBJ2-7; clone size: -; V gene: TRBV5-4; CDR3 protein: CASSLRQGPGEQYF
J gene: TRBJ1-2; clone size: -; V gene: TRBV5-1; CDR3 protein: CASSLNLAKSYGYTF
J gene: TRBJ2-7; clone size: -; V gene: TRBV2; CDR3 protein: CASGATGWSYEQYF
J gene: TRBJ1-1; clone size: -; V gene: TRBV6-6; CDR3 protein: CASSYSLGLTEAFF
J gene: TRBJ1-5; clone size: -; V gene: TRBV5-1; CDR3 protein: CASSSTGASNQPQHF